This entry describes one TCR beta chain. Its antigen is not identified. Positively selected for CCR7, the CD45RO-negative cells used as naive CD8 cells excluded terminally differentiated effector memory CD45RA+ cells. The assay was carried out at the deep level. Each sorted subset replicate got 200 ng genomic DNA, 25,000 to 35,000 genomes. Sequencing used immunoSEQ multiplex PCR; TCRdb keeps in-frame clones, though not all of them. Seen here are about 1,800,000 clones, about 95% observed once, and the top ten hold roughly 1%. These data are taken from a study of shared clonotypes between healthy human individuals. Study-wide results and limits: What rarefaction showed was incomplete sorted-subset sequencing despite large depth.

Per germline, CDR1 LNHDA and CDR2 SQIVND (reference sequence). The CDR3 spans 15 residues. Trimming cost V 5 bases and J 4 bases; bases outside gene matches: 5. The TCR comes from a young man in good health. The sequenced material came from naive CD8+ T cells sorted from blood. The rearrangement links TRBV19 to TRBJ2-1; 10 nucleotides line up with TRBD2. This chain's CDR3 is CASSLERGGYNEQFF. CDR3 coding DNA: TGTGCCAGTAGTCTCGAGCGGGGGGGTTACAATGAGCAGTTCTTC.